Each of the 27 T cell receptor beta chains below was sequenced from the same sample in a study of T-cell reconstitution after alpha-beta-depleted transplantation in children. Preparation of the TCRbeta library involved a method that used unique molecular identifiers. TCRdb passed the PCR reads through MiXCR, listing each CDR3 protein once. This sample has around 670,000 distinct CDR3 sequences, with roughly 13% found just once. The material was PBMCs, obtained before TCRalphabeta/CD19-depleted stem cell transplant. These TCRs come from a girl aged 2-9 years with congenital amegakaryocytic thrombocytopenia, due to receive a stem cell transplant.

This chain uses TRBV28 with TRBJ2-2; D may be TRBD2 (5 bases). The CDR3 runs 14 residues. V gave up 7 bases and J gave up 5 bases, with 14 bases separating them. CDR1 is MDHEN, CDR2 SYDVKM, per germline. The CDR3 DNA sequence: TGTGCCAGCAAAGTGGGGAGACCGACCGGGGAGCTGTTTTTT. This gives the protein CASKVGRPTGELFF.

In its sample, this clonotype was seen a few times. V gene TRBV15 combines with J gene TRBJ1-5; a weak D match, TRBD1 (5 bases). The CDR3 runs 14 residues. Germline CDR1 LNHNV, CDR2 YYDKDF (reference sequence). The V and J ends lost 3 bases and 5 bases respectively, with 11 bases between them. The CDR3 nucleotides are TGTGCCACCAGCAGGGGGGAGGGTTATCAGCCCCAGCATTTT. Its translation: CATSRGEGYQPQHF.

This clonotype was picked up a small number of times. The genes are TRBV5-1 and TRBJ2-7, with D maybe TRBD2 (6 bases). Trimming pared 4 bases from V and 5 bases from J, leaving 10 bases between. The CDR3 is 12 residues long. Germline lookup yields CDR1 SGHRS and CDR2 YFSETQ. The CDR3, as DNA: TGCGCCAGCAGCCGAGGGAGGAACGAGCAGTACTTC. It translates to CASSRGRNEQYF.

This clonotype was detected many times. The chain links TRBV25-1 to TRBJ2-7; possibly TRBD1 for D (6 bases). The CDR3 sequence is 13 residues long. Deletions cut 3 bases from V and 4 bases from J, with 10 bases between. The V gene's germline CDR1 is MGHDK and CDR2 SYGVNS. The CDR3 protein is CASSDRGAYEQYF. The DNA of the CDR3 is TGTGCCAGCAGTGACAGGGGTGCGTACGAGCAGTACTTC.

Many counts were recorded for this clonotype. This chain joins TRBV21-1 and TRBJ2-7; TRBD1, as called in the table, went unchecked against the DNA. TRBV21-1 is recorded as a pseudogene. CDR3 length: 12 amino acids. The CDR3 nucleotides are TGTGCCAGCATCGGAGGGGGGAGCGAGCAGTACTTC. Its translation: CASIGGGSEQYF.

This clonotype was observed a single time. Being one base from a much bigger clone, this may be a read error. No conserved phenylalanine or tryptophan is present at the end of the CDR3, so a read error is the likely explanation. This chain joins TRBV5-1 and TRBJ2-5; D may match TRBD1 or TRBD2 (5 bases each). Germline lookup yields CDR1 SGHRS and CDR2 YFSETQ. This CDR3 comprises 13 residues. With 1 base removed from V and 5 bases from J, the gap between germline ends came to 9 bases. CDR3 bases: TGCGCCAGCAGCTTGTTGAGGGGTGAGACCCAGTACTCC. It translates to CASSLLRGETQYS.

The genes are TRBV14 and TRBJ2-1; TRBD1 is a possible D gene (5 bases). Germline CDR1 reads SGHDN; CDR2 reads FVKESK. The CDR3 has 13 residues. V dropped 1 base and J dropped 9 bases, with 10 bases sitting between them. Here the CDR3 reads CASSQVRAGEQFF. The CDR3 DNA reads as TGTGCCAGCAGCCAAGTCAGGGCTGGTGAGCAGTTCTTC.

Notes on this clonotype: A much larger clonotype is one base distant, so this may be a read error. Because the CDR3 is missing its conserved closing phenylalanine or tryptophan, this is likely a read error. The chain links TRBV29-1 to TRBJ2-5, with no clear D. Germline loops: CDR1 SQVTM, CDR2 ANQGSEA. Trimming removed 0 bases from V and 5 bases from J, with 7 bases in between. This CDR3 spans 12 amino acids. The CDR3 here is CSVEETRETQYL. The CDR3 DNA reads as TGCAGCGTTGAAGAAACCCGGGAGACCCAGTACCTC.

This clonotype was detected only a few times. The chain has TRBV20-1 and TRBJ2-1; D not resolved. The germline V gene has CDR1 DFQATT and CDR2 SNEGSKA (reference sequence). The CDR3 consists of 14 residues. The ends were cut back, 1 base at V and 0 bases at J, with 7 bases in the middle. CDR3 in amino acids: CSARVGYSYNEQFF. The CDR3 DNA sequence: TGCAGTGCTAGAGTCGGGTACTCCTACAATGAGCAGTTCTTC.

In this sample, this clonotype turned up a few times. CDR3 sequence (DNA): TGCAGCGTCGCGACAGGGCAATTCTACGAGCAGTACTTC. Protein sequence: CSVATGQFYEQYF. The J gene is TRBJ2-7, the V gene TRBV29-1; 7 bases match TRBD1. CDR3 length: 13 residues. CDR1 and CDR2 (germline): SQVTM, ANQGSEA. The J segment lost 3 bases and the V segment lost 6 bases, leaving 8 bases of the junction unmatched.

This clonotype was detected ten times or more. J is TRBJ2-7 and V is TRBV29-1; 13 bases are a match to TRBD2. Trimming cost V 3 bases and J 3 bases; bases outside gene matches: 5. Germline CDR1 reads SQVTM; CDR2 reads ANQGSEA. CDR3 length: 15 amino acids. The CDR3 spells CSVDRGTSGNYEQYF. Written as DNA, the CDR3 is TGCAGCGTTGACAGGGGGACTAGCGGGAACTACGAGCAGTACTTC.

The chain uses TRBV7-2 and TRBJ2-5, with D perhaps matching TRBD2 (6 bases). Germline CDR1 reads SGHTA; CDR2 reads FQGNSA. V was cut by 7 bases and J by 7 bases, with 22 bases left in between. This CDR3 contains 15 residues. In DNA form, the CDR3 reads TGTGCCAGCACCTTGACGAGTGGTAGCGGCTCGACCCAGTACTTC. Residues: CASTLTSGSGSTQYF. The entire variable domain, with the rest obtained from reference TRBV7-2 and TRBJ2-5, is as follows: GAGVSQSPSNKVTEKGKDVELRCDPISGHTALYWYRQSLGQGLEFLIYFQGNSAPDKSGLPSDRFSAERTGGSVSTLTIQRTQQEDSAVYLCASTLTSGSGSTQYFGPGTRLLVL.

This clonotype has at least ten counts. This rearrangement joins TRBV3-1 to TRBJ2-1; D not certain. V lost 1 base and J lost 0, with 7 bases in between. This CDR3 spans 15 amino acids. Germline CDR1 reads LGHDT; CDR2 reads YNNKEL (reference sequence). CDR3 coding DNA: TGTGCCAGCAGCCAAGGGAGAAGCTCCTACAATGAGCAGTTCTTC. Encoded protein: CASSQGRSSYNEQFF.

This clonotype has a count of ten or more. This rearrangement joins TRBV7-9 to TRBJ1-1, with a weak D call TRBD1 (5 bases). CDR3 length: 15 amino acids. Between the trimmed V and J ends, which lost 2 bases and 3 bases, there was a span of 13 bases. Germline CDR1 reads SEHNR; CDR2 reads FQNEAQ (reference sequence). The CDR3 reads CASSLMGDADTEAFF. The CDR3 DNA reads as TGTGCCAGCAGCTTAATGGGGGACGCGGACACTGAAGCTTTCTTT.

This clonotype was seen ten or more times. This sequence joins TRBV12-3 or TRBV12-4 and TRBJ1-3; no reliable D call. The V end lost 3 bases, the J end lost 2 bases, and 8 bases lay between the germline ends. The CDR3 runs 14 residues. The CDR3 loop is CASSFSETGNTIYF. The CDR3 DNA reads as TGTGCCAGCAGTTTTTCGGAAACTGGAAACACCATATATTTT.

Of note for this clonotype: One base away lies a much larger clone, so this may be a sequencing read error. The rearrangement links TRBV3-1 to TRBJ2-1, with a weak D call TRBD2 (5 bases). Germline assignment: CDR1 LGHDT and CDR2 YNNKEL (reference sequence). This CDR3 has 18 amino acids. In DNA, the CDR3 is TGTGCCAGCTGCCAAGTACCCCCCGGGATCCATCCCCAGAATGAGCAGTTCTTC. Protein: CASCQVPPGIHPQNEQFF.

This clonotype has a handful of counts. Written as DNA, the CDR3 is TGTGCCAGCAGCCGAGGGGGCAGGAACCCCTATAATTCACCCCTCCACTTT. Translated, it gives CASSRGGRNPYNSPLHF. V gene TRBV11-2 combines with J gene TRBJ1-6; 7 bases align to TRBD1. CDR3 size: 17 residues. Germline V gene sequence: CDR1 SGHAT, CDR2 FQNNGV. Trimming took 5 bases from V and 2 from J; bases not matched to a gene: 9.

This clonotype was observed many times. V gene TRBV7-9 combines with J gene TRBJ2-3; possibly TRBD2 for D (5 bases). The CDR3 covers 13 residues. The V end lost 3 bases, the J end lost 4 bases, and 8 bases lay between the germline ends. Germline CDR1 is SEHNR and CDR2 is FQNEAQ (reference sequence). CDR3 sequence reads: CASSFFGADTQYF. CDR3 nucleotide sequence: TGTGCCAGCAGCTTTTTCGGGGCAGATACGCAGTATTTT. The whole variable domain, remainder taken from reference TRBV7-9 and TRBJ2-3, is DTGVSQNPRHKITKRGQNVTFRCDPISEHNRLYWYRQTLGQGPEFLTYFQNEAQLEKSRLLSDRFSAERPKGSFSTLEIQRTEQGDSAMYLCASSFFGADTQYFGPGTRLTVL.

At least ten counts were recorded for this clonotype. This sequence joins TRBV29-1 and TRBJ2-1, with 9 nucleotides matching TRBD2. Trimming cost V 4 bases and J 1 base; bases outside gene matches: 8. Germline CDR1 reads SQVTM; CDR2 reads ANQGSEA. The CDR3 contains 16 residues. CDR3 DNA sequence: TGCAGCGTTGCCGGGGGCGGGAGGGAGTCCTACAATGAGCAGTTCTTC. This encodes CSVAGGGRESYNEQFF.

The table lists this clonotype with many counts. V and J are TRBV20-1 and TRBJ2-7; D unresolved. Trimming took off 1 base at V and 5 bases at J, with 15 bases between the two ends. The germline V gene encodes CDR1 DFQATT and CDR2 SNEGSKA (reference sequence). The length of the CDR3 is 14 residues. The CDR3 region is CSARGLFSSNEQYF. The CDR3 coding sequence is TGCAGTGCTAGAGGATTGTTTTCAAGCAACGAGCAGTACTTC.

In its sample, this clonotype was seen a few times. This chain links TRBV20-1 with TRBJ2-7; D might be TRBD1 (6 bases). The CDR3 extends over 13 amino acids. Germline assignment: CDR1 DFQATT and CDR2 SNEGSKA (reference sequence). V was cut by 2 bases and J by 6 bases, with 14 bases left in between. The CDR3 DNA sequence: TGCAGTGCTAGACCGACAGGAGCAGGCGAGCAGTACTTC. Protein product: CSARPTGAGEQYF.

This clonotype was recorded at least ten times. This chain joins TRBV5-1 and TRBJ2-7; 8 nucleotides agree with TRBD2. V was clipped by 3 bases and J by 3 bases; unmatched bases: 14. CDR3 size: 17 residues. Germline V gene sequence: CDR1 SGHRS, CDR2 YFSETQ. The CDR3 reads CASSYDPIAREVYEQYF. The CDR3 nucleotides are TGCGCCAGCAGCTACGACCCAATAGCGCGGGAGGTCTACGAGCAGTACTTC.

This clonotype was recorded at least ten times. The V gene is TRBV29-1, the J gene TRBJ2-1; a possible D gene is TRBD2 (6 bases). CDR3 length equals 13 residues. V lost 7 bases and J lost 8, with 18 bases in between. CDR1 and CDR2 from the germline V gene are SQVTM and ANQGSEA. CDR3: CSAGISGFHEQFF. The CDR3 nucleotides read TGCAGCGCTGGCATCAGCGGGTTCCATGAGCAGTTCTTC.

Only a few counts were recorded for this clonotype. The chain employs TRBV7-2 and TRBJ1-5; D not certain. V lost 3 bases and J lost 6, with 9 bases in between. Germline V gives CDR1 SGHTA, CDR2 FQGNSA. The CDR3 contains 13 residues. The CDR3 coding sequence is TGTGCCAGCAGCTTCCTATGGTCTCAGCCCCAGCATTTT. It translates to CASSFLWSQPQHF.

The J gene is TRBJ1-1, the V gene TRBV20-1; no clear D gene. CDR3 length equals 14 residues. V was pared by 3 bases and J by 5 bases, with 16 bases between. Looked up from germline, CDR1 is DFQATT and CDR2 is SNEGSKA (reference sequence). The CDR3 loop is CSASRDTGRTEAFF. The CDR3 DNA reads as TGCAGTGCTAGTAGAGATACCGGTCGTACTGAAGCTTTCTTT.

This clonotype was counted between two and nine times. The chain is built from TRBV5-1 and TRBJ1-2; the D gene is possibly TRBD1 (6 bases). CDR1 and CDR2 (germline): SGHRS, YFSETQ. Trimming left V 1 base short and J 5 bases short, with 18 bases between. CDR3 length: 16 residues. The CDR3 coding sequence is TGCGCCAGCAGCTTGTTCGACCGGGACACGGTTTATGGCTACACCTTC. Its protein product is CASSLFDRDTVYGYTF. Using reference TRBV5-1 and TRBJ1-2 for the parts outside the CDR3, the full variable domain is KAGVTQTPRYLIKTRGQQVTLSCSPISGHRSVSWYQQTPGQGLQFLFEYFSETQRNKGNFPGRFSGRQFSNSRSEMNVSTLELGDSALYLCASSLFDRDTVYGYTFGSGTRLTVV.

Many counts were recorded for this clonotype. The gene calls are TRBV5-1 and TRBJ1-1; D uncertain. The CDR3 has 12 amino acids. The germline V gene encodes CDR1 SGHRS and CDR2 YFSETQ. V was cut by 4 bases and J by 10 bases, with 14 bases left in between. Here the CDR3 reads CASSVTDKGAFF. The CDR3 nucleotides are TGCGCCAGCAGCGTCACCGACAAAGGAGCTTTCTTT.